This TCR beta chain was sequenced in a study of blood T cells in healthy people across ages. The CDR3 sequence is 14 residues long. Germline V gene data show CDR1 as MNHEY and CDR2 as SMNVEV (reference sequence). Trimming shortened V by 4 bases and J by 1 base, and 10 bases separated the two germline ends. A second PCR of roughly 7 to 11 cycles used a sample-barcoded 5' primer and a J-beta primer mix. TCRdb re-called the 5' RACE reads through MiXCR, storing one row per CDR3 protein. This sample has some 1,800,000 distinct CDR3 sequences, with approximately 39% found just once. This TCR derives from a human donor in good health. This chain connects TRBV27 to TRBJ2-5, with unresolved D. The sample taken for sequencing was blood. The CDR3 region has the DNA TGTGCCAGCAGTTCCAGGAGAGGCCAAGAGACCCAGTACTTC. Amino acids: CASSSRRGQETQYF.